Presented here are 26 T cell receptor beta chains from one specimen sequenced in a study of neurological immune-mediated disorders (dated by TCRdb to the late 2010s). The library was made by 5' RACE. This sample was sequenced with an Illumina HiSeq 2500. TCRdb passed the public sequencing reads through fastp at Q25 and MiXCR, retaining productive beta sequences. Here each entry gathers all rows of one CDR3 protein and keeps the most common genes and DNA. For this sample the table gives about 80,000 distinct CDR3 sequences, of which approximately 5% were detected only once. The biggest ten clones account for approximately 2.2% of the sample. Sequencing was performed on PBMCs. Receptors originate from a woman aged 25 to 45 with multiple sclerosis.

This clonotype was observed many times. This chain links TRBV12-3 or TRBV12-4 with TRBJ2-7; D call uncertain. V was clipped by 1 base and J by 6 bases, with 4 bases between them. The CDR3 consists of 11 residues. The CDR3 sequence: CASSLDSEQYF. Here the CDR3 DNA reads TGTGCCAGCAGTTTAGATAGCGAGCAGTACTTC.

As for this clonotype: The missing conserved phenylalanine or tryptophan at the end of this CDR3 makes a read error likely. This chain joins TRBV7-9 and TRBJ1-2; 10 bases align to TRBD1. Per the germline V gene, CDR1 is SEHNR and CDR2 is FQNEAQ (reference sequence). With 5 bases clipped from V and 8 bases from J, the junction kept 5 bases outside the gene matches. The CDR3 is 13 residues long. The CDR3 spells CASSPGTGVGYTI. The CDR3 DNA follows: TGTGCCAGCAGCCCCGGGACAGGGGTAGGCTACACCATC.

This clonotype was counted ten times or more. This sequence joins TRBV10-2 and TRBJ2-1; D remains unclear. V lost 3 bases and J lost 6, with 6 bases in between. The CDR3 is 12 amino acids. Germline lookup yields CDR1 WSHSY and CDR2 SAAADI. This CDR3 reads CASSEPLNEQFF. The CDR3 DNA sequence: TGCGCCAGCAGTGAACCCCTCAATGAGCAGTTCTTC.

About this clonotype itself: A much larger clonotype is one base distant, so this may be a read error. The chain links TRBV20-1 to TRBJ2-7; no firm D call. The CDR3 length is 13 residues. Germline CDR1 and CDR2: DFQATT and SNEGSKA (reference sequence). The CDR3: CSARDSETYEKYF. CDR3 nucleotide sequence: TGCAGTGCTAGAGATTCGGAAACCTACGAGAAGTACTTC.

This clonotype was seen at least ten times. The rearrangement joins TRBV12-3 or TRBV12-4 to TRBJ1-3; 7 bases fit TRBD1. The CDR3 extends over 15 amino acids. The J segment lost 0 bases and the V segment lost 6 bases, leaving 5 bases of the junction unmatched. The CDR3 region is CASSPRTGSGNTIYF. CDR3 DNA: TGTGCCAGCAGCCCTAGGACAGGCTCTGGAAACACCATATATTTT.

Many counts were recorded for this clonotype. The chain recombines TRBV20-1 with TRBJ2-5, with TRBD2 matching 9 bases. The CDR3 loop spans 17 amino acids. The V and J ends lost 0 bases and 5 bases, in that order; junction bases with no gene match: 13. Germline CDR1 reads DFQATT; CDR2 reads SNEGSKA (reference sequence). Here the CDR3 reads CSARDAPGSGRRETQYF. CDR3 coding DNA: TGCAGTGCTAGAGATGCCCCAGGTAGCGGGAGACGGGAGACCCAGTACTTC.

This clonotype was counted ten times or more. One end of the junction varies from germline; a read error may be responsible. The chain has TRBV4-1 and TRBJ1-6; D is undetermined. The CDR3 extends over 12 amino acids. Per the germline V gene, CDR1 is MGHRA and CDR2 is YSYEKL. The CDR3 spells CASSQGISTLNF. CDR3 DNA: TGCGCCAGCAGCCAAGGAATTTCAACCCTCAACTTT.

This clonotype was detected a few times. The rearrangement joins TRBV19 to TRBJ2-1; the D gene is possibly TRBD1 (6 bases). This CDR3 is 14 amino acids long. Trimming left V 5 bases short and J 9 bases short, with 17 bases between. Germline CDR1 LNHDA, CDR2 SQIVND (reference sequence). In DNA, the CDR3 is TGTGCCAGTAGTCCCAGCCAGGGGTCCACTGAGCAGTTCTTC. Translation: CASSPSQGSTEQFF.

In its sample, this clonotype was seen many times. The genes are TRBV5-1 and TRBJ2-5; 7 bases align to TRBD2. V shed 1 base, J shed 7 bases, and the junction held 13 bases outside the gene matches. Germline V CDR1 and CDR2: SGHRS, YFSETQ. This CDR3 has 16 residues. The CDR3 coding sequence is TGCGCCAGCAGCTTGTCTGGGACTACGTCAGGGCGGACCCAGTACTTC. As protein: CASSLSGTTSGRTQYF.

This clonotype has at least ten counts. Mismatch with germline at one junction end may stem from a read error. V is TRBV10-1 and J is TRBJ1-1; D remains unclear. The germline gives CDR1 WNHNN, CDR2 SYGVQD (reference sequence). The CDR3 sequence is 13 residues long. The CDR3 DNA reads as TGCGCCAGCCGTGAAGCCTCCAACACTGAAGCTTTCTTT. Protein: CASREASNTEAFF.

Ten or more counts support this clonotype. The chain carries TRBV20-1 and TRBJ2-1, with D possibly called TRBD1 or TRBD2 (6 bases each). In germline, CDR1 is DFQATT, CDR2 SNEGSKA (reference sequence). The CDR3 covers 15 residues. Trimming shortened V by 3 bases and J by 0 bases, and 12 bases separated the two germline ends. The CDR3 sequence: CSARGGASSYNEQFF. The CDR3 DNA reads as TGCAGTGCTAGGGGGGGCGCCAGCTCCTACAATGAGCAGTTCTTC.

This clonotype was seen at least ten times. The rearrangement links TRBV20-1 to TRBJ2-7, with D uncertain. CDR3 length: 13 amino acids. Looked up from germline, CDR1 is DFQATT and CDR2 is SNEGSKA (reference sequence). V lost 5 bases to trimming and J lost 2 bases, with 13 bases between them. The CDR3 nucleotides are TGCAGTGCTGCCGGCCAGTTGGCCTACGAGCAGTACTTC. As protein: CSAAGQLAYEQYF.

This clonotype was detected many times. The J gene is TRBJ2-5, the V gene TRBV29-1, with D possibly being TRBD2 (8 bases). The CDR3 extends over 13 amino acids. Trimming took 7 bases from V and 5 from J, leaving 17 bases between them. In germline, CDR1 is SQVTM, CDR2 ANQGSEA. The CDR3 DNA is TGCAGCGCGGGGGGGACAGAAGGGGAGACCCAGTACTTC. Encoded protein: CSAGGTEGETQYF.

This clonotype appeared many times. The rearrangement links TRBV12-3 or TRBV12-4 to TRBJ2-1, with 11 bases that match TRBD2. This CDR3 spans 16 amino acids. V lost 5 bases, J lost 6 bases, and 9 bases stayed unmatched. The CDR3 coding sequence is TGTGCCAGCAGTAACTTACTAGCGGGAGAAGGCAATGAGCAGTTCTTC. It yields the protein CASSNLLAGEGNEQFF.

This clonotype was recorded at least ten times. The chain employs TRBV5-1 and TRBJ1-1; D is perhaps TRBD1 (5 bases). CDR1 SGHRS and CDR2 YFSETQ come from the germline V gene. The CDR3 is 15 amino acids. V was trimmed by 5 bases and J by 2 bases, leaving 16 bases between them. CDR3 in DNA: TGCGCCAGCAGTTCGGGAGGGGAGTTAAACACTGAAGCTTTCTTT. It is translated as CASSSGGELNTEAFF.

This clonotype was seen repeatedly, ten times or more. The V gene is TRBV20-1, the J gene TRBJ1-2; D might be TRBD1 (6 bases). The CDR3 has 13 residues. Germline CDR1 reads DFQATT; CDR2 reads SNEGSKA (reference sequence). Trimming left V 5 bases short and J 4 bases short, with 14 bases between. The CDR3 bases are TGCAGTGCTGGTAGGGGGATTGGCTATGGCTACACCTTC. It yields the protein CSAGRGIGYGYTF.

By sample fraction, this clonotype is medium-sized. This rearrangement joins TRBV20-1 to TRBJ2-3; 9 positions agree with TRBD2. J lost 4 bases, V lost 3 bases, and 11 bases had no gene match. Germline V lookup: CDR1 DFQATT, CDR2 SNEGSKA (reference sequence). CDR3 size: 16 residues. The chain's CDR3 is CSASASSGIDPDTQYF. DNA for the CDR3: TGCAGTGCTAGCGCTTCTAGCGGGATAGACCCAGATACGCAGTATTTT.

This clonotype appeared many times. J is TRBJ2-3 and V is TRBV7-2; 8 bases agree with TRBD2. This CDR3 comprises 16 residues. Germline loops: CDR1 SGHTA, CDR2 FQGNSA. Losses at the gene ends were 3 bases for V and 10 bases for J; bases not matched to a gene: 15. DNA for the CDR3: TGTGCCAGCAGCTTGAGTAGCGGGGTTTATCAACGGGCGCAGTATTTT. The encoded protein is CASSLSSGVYQRAQYF.

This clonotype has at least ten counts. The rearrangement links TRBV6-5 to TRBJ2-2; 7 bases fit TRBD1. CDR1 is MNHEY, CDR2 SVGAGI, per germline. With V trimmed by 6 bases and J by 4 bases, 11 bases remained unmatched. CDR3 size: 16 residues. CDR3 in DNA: TGTGCCAGCAGCCGCAGACAGGGTAGTATCACCGGGGAGCTGTTTTTT. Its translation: CASSRRQGSITGELFF.

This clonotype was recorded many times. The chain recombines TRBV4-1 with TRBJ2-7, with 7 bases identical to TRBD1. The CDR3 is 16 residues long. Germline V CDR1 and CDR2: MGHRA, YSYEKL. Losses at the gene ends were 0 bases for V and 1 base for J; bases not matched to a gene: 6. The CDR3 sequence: CASSQEMTGWSYEQYF. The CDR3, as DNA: TGCGCCAGCAGCCAAGAAATGACAGGGTGGTCCTACGAGCAGTACTTC.

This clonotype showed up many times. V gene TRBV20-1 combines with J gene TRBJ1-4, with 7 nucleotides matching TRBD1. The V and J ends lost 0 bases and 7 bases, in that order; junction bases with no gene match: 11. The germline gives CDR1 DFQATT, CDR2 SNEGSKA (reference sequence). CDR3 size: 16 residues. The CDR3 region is CSARDARRGGGEKLFF. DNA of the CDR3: TGCAGTGCTAGAGATGCGCGAAGAGGGGGCGGTGAAAAACTGTTTTTT.

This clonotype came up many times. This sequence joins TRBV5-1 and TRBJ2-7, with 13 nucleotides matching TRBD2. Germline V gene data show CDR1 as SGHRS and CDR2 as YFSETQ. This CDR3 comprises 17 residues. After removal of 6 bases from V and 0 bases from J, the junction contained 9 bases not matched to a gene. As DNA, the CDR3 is TGCGCCAGCATCCCGACTAGCGGGAGGCCTGACTCCTACGAGCAGTACTTC. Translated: CASIPTSGRPDSYEQYF.

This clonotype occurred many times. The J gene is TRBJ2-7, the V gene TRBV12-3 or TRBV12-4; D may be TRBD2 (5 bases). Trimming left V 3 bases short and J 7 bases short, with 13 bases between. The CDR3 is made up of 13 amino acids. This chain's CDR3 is CASSLGENREQYV. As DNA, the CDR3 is TGTGCCAGCAGTTTGGGAGAGAATCGAGAGCAGTACGTC.

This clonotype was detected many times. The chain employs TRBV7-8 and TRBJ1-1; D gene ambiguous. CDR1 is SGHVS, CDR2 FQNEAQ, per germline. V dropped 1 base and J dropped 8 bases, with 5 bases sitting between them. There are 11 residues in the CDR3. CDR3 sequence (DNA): TGTGCCAGCAGCTTAGTCCTAGAAGCTTTCTTT. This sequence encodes CASSLVLEAFF.

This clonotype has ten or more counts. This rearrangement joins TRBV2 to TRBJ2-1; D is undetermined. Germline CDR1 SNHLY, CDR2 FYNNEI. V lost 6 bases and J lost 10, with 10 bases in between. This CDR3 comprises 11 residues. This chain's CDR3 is CASSLLWEQFF. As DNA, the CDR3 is TGTGCCAGCAGCCTTTTATGGGAGCAGTTCTTC. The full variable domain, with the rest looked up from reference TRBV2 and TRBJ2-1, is EPEVTQTPSHQVTQMGQEVILRCVPISNHLYFYWYRQILGQKVEFLVSFYNNEISEKSEIFDDQFSVERPDGSNFTLKIRSTKLEDSAMYFCASSLLWEQFFGPGTRLTVL.

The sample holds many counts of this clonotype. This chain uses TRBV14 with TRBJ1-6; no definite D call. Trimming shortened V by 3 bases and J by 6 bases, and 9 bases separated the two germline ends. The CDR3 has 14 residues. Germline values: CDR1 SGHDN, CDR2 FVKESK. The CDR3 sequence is CASSQQHFNSPLHF. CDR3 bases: TGTGCCAGCAGCCAGCAGCACTTTAATTCACCCCTCCACTTT. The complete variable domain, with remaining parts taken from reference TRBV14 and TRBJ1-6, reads EAGVTQFPSHSVIEKGQTVTLRCDPISGHDNLYWYRRVMGKEIKFLLHFVKESKQDESGMPNNRFLAERTGGTYSTLKVQPAELEDSGVYFCASSQQHFNSPLHFGNGTRLTVT.